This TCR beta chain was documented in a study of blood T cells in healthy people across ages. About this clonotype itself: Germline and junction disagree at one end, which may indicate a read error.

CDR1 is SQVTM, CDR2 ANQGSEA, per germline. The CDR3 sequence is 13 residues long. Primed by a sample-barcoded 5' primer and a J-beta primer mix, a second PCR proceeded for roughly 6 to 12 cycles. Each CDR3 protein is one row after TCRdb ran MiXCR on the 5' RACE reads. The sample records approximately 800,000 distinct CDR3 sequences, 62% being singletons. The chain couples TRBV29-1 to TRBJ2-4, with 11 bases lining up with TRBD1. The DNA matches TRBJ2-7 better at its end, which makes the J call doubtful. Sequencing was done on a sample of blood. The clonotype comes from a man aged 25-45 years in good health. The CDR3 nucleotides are TGCGGCGTTGGACAGGGGGCTCGTTACGAGCAGTACTTC. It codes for CGVGQGARYEQYF.